Below are 13 T cell receptor beta chains sequenced from a single sample in a study of cytomegalovirus exposure and HLA in healthy donors. This PCR relied on a set of 60 Vbeta primers and 13 Jbeta primers. Here immunoSEQ multiplex PCR was the method, and the copy in TCRdb shows in-frame clones only, minus some. The data hold 140,000 or so clones, with roughly 80% observed a single time. Sequenced material: PBMCs. The source of these receptors is a man in his forties in good health and CMV-seronegative.

The chain couples TRBV5-1 to TRBJ2-5; D may be TRBD1 (6 bases). CDR1 and CDR2 (germline): SGHRS, YFSETQ. The CDR3 contains 15 residues. V was clipped by 3 bases and J by 5 bases, with 17 bases between them. The CDR3 DNA sequence: TGCGCCAGCAGCTACTTTACAGGGTGGGATGAGACCCAGTACTTC. It codes for CASSYFTGWDETQYF.

The gene calls are TRBV6-5 and TRBJ1-1, with D perhaps matching TRBD1 (5 bases). Per the germline V gene, CDR1 is MNHEY and CDR2 is SVGAGI. V was shortened by 0 bases and J by 4 bases, with 15 bases between the two germline ends. The CDR3 spans 16 residues. As DNA, the CDR3 is TGTGCCAGCAGTTACTCGATGCGGGGACCAGGCACTGAAGCTTTCTTT. Translated: CASSYSMRGPGTEAFF.

This chain connects TRBV6-5 to TRBJ2-7; D unclear. The CDR3 length is 11 residues. The germline CDR1 and CDR2 sequences are MNHEY and SVGAGI. Trimming cost V 6 bases and J 6 bases, with 9 bases left between them. DNA for the CDR3: TGTGCCAGCAGCCAAAACTCCGAGCAGTACTTC. Translation gives CASSQNSEQYF.

The V and J genes are TRBV7-9 and TRBJ2-1; tentative D call: TRBD2 (7 bases). CDR1 and CDR2 (germline): SEHNR, FQNEAQ (reference sequence). Trimming left V 6 bases short and J 5 bases short, with 23 bases between. The CDR3 covers 17 residues. The CDR3, as DNA: TGTGCCAGCAGACCTATCGGGGGCAGGGGAGGGGACAATGAGCAGTTCTTC. It yields the protein CASRPIGGRGGDNEQFF.

This clone was picked up one time. The chain combines TRBV6-5 with TRBJ1-6; 7 positions match TRBD1. The V and J ends lost 0 bases and 7 bases, in that order; junction bases with no gene match: 3. The germline CDR1 and CDR2 sequences are MNHEY and SVGAGI. This CDR3 contains 15 residues. CDR3 sequence: CASSYSGQKNSPLHF. CDR3 nucleotide sequence: TGTGCCAGCAGTTACTCGGGACAGAAAAATTCACCCCTCCACTTT.

This rearrangement joins TRBV29-1 to TRBJ2-5; no clear D. Trimming removed 4 bases from V and 2 bases from J, with 17 bases in between. Per the germline V gene, CDR1 is SQVTM and CDR2 is ANQGSEA. The CDR3 is 15 residues long. The CDR3 DNA reads TGCAGCGTTGTAGGAGCTATCACGGGTCAAGAGACCCAGTACTTC. Translated, it gives CSVVGAITGQETQYF.

J is TRBJ2-3 and V is TRBV2, with 12 positions matching TRBD2. The CDR3 runs to 16 residues. Germline V gene data show CDR1 as SNHLY and CDR2 as FYNNEI. With 6 bases clipped from V and 4 bases from J, the junction kept 8 bases outside the gene matches. The CDR3 reads CASRKTSGGTADTQYF. The CDR3 DNA is TGTGCCAGCAGGAAGACTAGCGGGGGTACCGCAGATACGCAGTATTTT.

The V call is TRBV9, the J call TRBJ2-7, with 9 bases that match TRBD1. CDR1 SGDLS and CDR2 YYNGEE come from the germline V gene. The CDR3 is 15 residues long. After removal of 3 bases from V and 5 bases from J, the junction contained 9 bases not matched to a gene. The CDR3 region is CASSGGGQGKNEQYF. The CDR3 DNA follows: TGTGCCAGCAGCGGTGGCGGACAGGGGAAAAACGAGCAGTACTTC.

The genes are TRBV11-2 and TRBJ2-7; the match to TRBD2 covers 13 bases. J gave up 2 bases and V 5 bases, and 6 bases lay outside the gene matches. Looked up from germline, CDR1 is SGHAT and CDR2 is FQNNGV. This CDR3 region has 16 residues. The CDR3 protein is CASSLRLAGGPYEQYF. CDR3 DNA: TGTGCCAGCAGCCTGCGACTAGCGGGGGGCCCCTACGAGCAGTACTTC. Full variable domain (remainder filled in from reference TRBV11-2 and TRBJ2-7): EAGVAQSPRYKIIEKRQSVAFWCNPISGHATLYWYQQILGQGPKLLIQFQNNGVVDDSQLPKDRFSAERLKGVDSTLKIQPAKLEDSAVYLCASSLRLAGGPYEQYFGPGTRLTVT.

The chain couples TRBV27 to TRBJ2-6; tentative D call: TRBD1 (6 bases). CDR3 size: 17 residues. Trimming removed 2 bases at V and 4 bases at J, with 15 bases between. Per the germline V gene, CDR1 is MNHEY and CDR2 is SMNVEV (reference sequence). The CDR3 DNA is TGTGCCAGCAGTTTAACAGGGTCCTGGTCAGGGGCCAACGTCCTGACTTTC. Residues: CASSLTGSWSGANVLTF.

The chain recombines TRBV11-2 with TRBJ2-7; D is undetermined. The CDR3 covers 15 residues. Germline V lookup: CDR1 SGHAT, CDR2 FQNNGV. The V end lost 1 base, the J end lost 5 bases, and 15 bases lay between the germline ends. The CDR3 sequence: CASSLVQVAGDEQYF. For the CDR3, the DNA is TGTGCCAGCAGCTTAGTTCAGGTGGCAGGTGACGAGCAGTACTTC.

As DNA, the CDR3 is TGTGCCAGCAGCCAGGGACTAGCGGAAACAGATACGCAGTATTTT. Translated, it gives CASSQGLAETDTQYF. The genes are TRBV5-8 and TRBJ2-3, with TRBD2 matching 11 bases. The ends lost 4 bases at V and 3 bases at J; junction bases unmatched: 4. Germline CDR1 SGHTS, CDR2 YDEGEE. The CDR3 contains 15 residues.

The chain carries TRBV29-1 and TRBJ1-2; D may be TRBD1 (5 bases). CDR1 and CDR2 (germline): SQVTM, ANQGSEA. Between the trimmed V and J ends, which lost 1 base and 2 bases, there was a span of 11 bases. The CDR3 runs to 14 residues. Here the CDR3 reads CSVEALDKNYGYTF. CDR3 nucleotides: TGCAGCGTTGAAGCCCTGGACAAAAACTATGGCTACACCTTC.